The sequence of this T cell receptor (beta chain) was determined in a study of a mutant IDH1 vaccine in newly diagnosed glioma listed by TCRdb under 2021. Regarding the research as a whole: Patients received eight vaccinations in weeks 1, 3, 5, 7, 11, 15, 19 and 23, corresponding to visits V03 through V10. Before enrollment, most patients had been given radiochemotherapy with temozolomide as standard therapy, while the rest had received either radiotherapy alone or temozolomide alone. Peripheral blood was collected at six visits: V03 (baseline), V05, V07, V10, V12 and V13. Longitudinal TCRB deep sequencing was performed for roughly 27 treated patients wherever samples were available for exploratory analyses. Of the 32 patients who were treated, 62.5% were male and approximately 38% were female, and the mean age was around 40 years. Vaccination was initiated 4-6 weeks after radiotherapy alone, or concurrently with temozolomide cycles in the chemotherapy-containing groups. What the work shows at the level of the full study, not this receptor alone: Changes in the top peripheral T cell clonotypes picked up by TCRB sequencing did not appear to be linked to pseudoprogression. The authors stated that sample limitations prevented analyses of patient blood samples from being reproduced. Selection of PBMC samples for TCRB deep sequencing was based on availability. Across multiple MHC alleles, vaccine-induced immune responses were seen in 85% to 95% of patients.

CDR1 and CDR2 are read off the germline V gene (reference sequence) as SEHNR and FQNEAQ. The CDR3, from cysteine to phenylalanine, totals 14 residues. The only DNA kept is the CDR3, 42 bases in frame from the first base. Ends trimmed: V by 5 bases, J by 4 bases; bases unmatched to a gene: 6. According to the study, the label for this sample's time point signals: week 11, during vaccination. Every vaccine dose consisted of 300 ug of a 20-mer mutant IDH1 peptide in Montanide, administered subcutaneously together with topical imiquimod. Donors had newly diagnosed WHO grade 3 or 4 IDH1-mutant astrocytomas with loss of nuclear ATRX. The samples were drawn from NOA16, a multicentre, single-arm, open-label phase I trial in Germany that tested a mutant IDH1 peptide vaccine in humans for the first time. Genomic DNA for TCRB sequencing was extracted from EDTA blood using the DNeasy Blood and Tissue Kit. Regarding this clone: The antigen this receptor binds is unknown. Base qualities are not provided; no much larger clone lies one nucleotide away.

Libraries came from the immunoSEQ multiplex PCR assay. The hsTCRB Kit was used according to the manufacturer's protocol to amplify rearranged TCR beta chain sequences. TCRB libraries were sequenced on an Illumina MiSeq. In the paper's pipeline: The kit vendor's proprietary platform handled demultiplexing, trimming and gene mapping. TCRdb stores this immuneACCESS table with in-frame sequences only. Part of the clones is absent; in the studies checked, under half of the shortfall reflects unresolved V genes, and no reason is known for the rest. V and J calls and clone size are as listed in that table; D and trimming were resolved from the DNA. This sample is represented by approximately 110,000 clones; under 90% of them were singletons. Of the sample, 0.55% to 0.7% is held by the ten largest clones.

The TCR sequence derives from a woman aged 45-65 years with glioma. The material sequenced was PBMCs, taken from a glioma patient whose treatment included an IDH1 peptide vaccine. This sequence uses TRBV7-9 and TRBJ2-7, with TRBD1 identical over 9 junction bases. The encoded CDR3 is CASSLPGQGYEQYF. The sequenced DNA: TGTGCCAGCAGCCTCCCGGGACAGGGTTACGAGCAGTACTTC.